This T cell receptor (beta chain) was captured by sequencing in a study of cytomegalovirus exposure and HLA in healthy donors (dated by TCRdb to between 2016 and 2019). In terms of the full investigation: An earlier analysis of some 620 of the donors reported 250 to 300 Gb of sequence data and 95 million to 140 million unique TCR beta sequences obtained from around 180 million T cells. An early release that covered about 600 HLA-typed donors contained 300 to 350 gigabases of sequencing data and approximately 85 million unique TCR sequences. Of the 398 genotyped donors, approximately 80% fell in the genetic ancestry cluster associated with self-reported Caucasian donors. The aim of the study was to test whether cataloging public T cell receptors could identify signatures of past pathogen exposure. Using immunosequencing, the study profiled T cell repertoires from about 610 subjects and related those repertoires to cytomegalovirus serostatus. Along with the approximately 670-subject first cohort, a separate validation cohort of over a hundred different subjects was used. The study combined high-throughput TCR immunosequencing, statistical association of individual TCRs with disease status, and machine learning to predict cytomegalovirus infection status. A later analysis re-examined previously published TCR beta repertoires from several hundred donors and added high-resolution HLA genotyping to investigate patterns of TCR occurrence. In the later analysis, no new phenotypic data were used to find candidate immune exposures; instead, reliance was placed on TCR beta sequences and their occurrence across donors. To decide whether each TCR beta V gene segment behaved as functional or pseudogenic, an earlier analysis of several hundred of the donors relied on high-throughput TCR beta sequencing. Donor age, sex, ethnicity and CMV serostatus were compiled together with the repertoire data. A later genetic analysis used genome-wide SNP genotypes for about three fifths of the 666 donors, treating that subset as a discovery cohort. All discovery cohort repertoires had been generated using a single sequencing platform. HLA typing covered class I and class II loci at four-digit resolution. Typing coverage varied by locus: about 629-630 donors for A, B, C, DRB1 and DQB1; approximately 560 for DQA1; more than 600 for DPA1; approximately 450 for DPB1. Because of strong linkage in the cohort, roughly five DR-DQ haplotypes were treated as single units for association and clustering. On average, roughly 240,000 unique TCR beta nucleotide sequences were sequenced per donor among roughly 430 genotyped donors of the cohort, with about 19% of those sequences being non-productive.

CDR1 and CDR2, per the germline V gene, are SGHRS and YFSETQ. From its cysteine to its phenylalanine, the CDR3 spans 16 amino acids. The DNA shown is the 48-base CDR3, in frame from base 1. After removal of 4 bases from V and 5 bases from J, the junction retains 5 bases not matched to a gene. Library preparation employed the immunoSEQ multiplex PCR assay. For the multiplex PCR, a mixture combining 60 forward primers for TCR Vbeta segments and 13 reverse primers for TCR Jbeta segments was used. The CDR3 region of rearranged TCR beta genes was amplified from genomic DNA with a multiplex PCR assay. On the Illumina HiSeq System, the amplified TCR beta libraries were sequenced as 87-base-pair reads. In the authors' own workflow: In a later analysis, 80 million or so unique TCR beta chains were counted across the 500 to 850 repertoires, and roughly 9.9 million of these chains were shared by at least two donors. A nearest-neighbor algorithm error-corrected the raw reads and collapsed the reads into unique sequences, merging closely related sequences to remove PCR and sequencing errors. Alignment of CDR3 sequences to IMGT reference sequences was used to assign V, D and J gene segments. Each retained sequence needed at least a six-nucleotide match to both a V gene segment and a J gene segment. Rearrangements were called productive when the CDR3 lacked stop codons and stayed in frame with V and J; all others were non-productive. Following IMGT convention, CDR3 was defined as the stretch from the second conserved V-encoded cysteine up to the conserved J-encoded phenylalanine. The earlier analysis of approximately 590 of the donors excluded any sequence lacking an unambiguous match to a single V gene segment. An earlier analysis of under 750 of the donors called V segments functional above 56.7% productive rearrangements and segregating when the between-donor standard deviation exceeded 5%. A statistical classification framework was developed to diagnose cytomegalovirus status using the catalog of TCR beta chain sequences. A later analysis assigned V and J genes by comparing TCR nucleotide sequences with IMGT/GENE-DB human TR gene sequences. The TCRdist pipeline was used in a later analysis to assign CDR3 sequences and most-parsimonious VDJ recombination scenarios. In a later analysis, each TCR beta chain was defined by its CDR3 amino acid sequence together with its V-gene family, and reads lacking a unique V-gene family were excluded. In a later analysis, some 600 highly shared, low-generation-probability nucleotide sequences were removed to address suspected cross-contamination and a sequencing artifact. For each public chain, a later analysis derived a clonal expansion index from normalized ranks of inferred template counts within each repertoire. A later analysis computed generation probabilities with a VDJ recombination model fitted to out-of-frame rearrangements, and checked the results against IGoR. A later analysis scored TCR-TCR, TCR-HLA and TCR-CMV co-occurrence with hypergeometric tests, applying a repertoire-size bias correction to TCR pairs. A later analysis estimated false discovery rates by permuting HLA or CMV assignments 20 times. In a later analysis, co-occurring TCRs were grouped using DBSCAN, and TCRdist sequence similarity was added for clustering within HLA-allele-positive subsets. Repertoires with fewer than 30,000 or more than 120,000 public chains, plus five repertoires with anomalous nucleotide sharing, were excluded from co-occurrence clustering. TCRdb mirrors the immuneACCESS table, restricted to in-frame sequences. Some clones are absent from its copies; in checked studies, under half trace to an unresolved V gene, and the reason for the others is unknown. V and J calls plus clone size are reproduced from that table; the DNA served to infer D and trimming. The sample has some 120,000 clones on record, just under 75% of them singletons. 6.6% of the sample goes to the ten largest clones.

The study at large found these results: Over 15 rarely observed V segments, including chromosome 9 orphons, were excluded from the earlier analysis of several hundred of the donors because counts were too low. In a later genetic analysis, a missense DCLRE1C variant was associated with V-gene and J-gene trimming of TCR beta chains, and the association was replicated in an independent cohort. A further reported finding was that TCR beta sequences accurately predicted the HLA-A and HLA-B alleles for most subjects in the first cohort. In a later analysis, HLA-associated TCR beta chains showed more clonal expansion and lower generation probabilities than non-associated chains that were equally common. In the study, approximately 160 TCR beta chains were listed as associated with cytomegalovirus. For the cohort, immune exposure information was limited to CMV serostatus. The classifier was reported to diagnose cytomegalovirus status with high specificity and sensitivity in both the original cohort and the validation cohort. Across donors, most TCR sequences were observed very rarely, whereas some public TCRs were present in many individuals. In a later analysis, most CMV-associated TCR beta chains were found to appear HLA-restricted, with HLA associations seemingly driven largely by CMV exposure. An earlier analysis of approximately 600 of the donors showed that most TCR beta V segments appeared in productive rearrangements either about 87% or about 30% of the time, which broadly matched IMGT annotations. Three of the identified cytomegalovirus-associated TCR beta chains were confirmed in vitro to be specific for cytomegalovirus antigens. Correlated functional status among segregating V segments might be attributable to linkage disequilibrium, but an unknown experimental factor could not be ruled out. According to a later analysis, TCR association rates differed among HLA loci, with DRB1 alleles showing the most associated TCRs and HLA-C alleles showing the fewest. When HLA alleles, especially DR and DQ, strongly co-occurred, attributing TCR associations to individual alleles was difficult. In a later analysis, several top co-occurrence clusters were reported to appear linked to parvovirus B19, influenza, CMV and Epstein-Barr virus. Compared with the roughly 670-donor mean, donors in an Asian-associated ancestry cluster had fewer N-insertions in productive TCRs, according to a later genetic analysis. Some IMGT-functional V segments, including TRBV6-2 and TRBV6-3, could not be distinguished by the 87-base-pair reads and were therefore excluded. The presence/absence analyses assumed that sequencing depth was roughly uniform across donors, and that assumption may not be true. The cohort was sequenced for TCR beta chains only, and without alpha or paired-chain data the features that could be detected were limited. According to the authors, the approach could potentially be generalized to other disease states and immunological phenotypes. In a later analysis, some 17,000 TCR beta sequences were associated with specific HLA alleles at a false discovery rate of 0.05. Because some donors lacked HLA typing at each locus, the association tests relied only on the typed subset. A cluster of highly shared sequence variants was judged likely to represent a technical artifact of the sequencing pipeline.

Details on this clone: No cognate antigen has been identified for it. Base qualities are missing; no much larger clone stands one base away. Different DNA sequences within this sample yield the same CDR3.

The cohort was made up of roughly 670 healthy bone marrow donors. At the time of sampling, every cohort member was nominally healthy, though immune exposures that went unrecorded were likely present. The donor tested CMV seropositive and was one of the 289 seropositive cohort members. A peripheral blood sample was provided by each donor, and peripheral blood mononuclear cells were used for TCR beta sequencing. The Qiagen DNeasy Blood Extraction Kit was used to extract genomic DNA from the blood cell samples. The chain is made from TRBV5-1 and TRBJ2-5; a stretch of 16 junction bases matches TRBD2. The TCR comes from a man in his forties or fifties in good health and CMV-seropositive. Sequenced input: PBMCs. The CDR3 protein: CASSILGLAGGETQYF. In nucleotide form, the sequence is TGCGCCAGCAGCATACTGGGACTAGCGGGAGGGGAGACCCAGTACTTC.